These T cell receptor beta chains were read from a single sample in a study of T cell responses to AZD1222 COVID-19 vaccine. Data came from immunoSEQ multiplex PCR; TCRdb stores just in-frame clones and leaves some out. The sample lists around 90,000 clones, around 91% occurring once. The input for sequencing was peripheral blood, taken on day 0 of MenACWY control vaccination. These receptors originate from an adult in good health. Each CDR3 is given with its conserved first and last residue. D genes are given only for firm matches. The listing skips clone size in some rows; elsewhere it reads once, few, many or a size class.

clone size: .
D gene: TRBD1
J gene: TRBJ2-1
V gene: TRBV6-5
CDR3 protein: CASRLDRGLNEQFF
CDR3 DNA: TGTGCCAGCAGACTGGACAGGGGGCTTAATGAGCAGTTCTTC

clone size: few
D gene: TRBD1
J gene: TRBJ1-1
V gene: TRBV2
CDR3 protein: CASRAGTGGNTEAFF
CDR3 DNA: TGTGCCAGCAGGGCAGGGACAGGGGGGAACACTGAAGCTTTCTTT

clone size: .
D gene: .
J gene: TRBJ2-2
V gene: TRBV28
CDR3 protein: CASSLPGRQNTGELFF
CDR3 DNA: TGTGCCAGCAGTTTACCAGGGAGACAGAACACCGGGGAGCTGTTTTTT

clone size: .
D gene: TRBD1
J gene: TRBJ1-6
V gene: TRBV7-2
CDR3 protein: CASSWGDRDNSPLHF
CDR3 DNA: TGTGCCAGCAGCTGGGGGGACAGGGATAATTCACCCCTCCACTTT

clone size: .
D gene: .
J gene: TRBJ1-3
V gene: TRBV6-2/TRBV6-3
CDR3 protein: CASSPIQGRTSGNTIYF
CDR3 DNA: TGTGCCAGCAGCCCTATTCAGGGCCGCACCTCTGGAAACACCATATATTTT

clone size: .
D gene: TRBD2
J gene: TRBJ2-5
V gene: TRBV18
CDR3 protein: CASSPFSAGGSETQYF
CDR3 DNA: TGTGCCAGCTCACCTTTCTCAGCGGGAGGGTCTGAGACCCAGTACTTC

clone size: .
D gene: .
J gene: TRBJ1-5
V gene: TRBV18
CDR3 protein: CASSPPFPRVSSNQPQHF
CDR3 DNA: TGTGCCAGCTCACCTCCTTTCCCCCGGGTTAGTAGCAATCAGCCCCAGCATTTT

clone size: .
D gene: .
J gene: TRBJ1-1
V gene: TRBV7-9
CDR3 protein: CASSPPGPILNTEAFF
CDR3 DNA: TGTGCCAGCAGCCCGCCGGGACCGATCCTGAACACTGAAGCTTTCTTT

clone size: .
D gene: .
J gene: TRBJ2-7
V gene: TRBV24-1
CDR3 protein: CATSPEATSSKQYF
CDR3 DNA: TGTGCCACCAGCCCGGAGGCAACCTCATCGAAGCAGTACTTC

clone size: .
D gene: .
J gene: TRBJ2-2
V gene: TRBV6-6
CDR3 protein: CASRTANTGELFF
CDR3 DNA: TGTGCCAGCCGGACAGCGAACACCGGGGAGCTGTTTTTT

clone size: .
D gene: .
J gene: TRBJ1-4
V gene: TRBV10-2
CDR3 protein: CATLSGTQTWGKLFF
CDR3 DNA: TGCGCCACCTTATCCGGGACTCAAACTTGGGGAAAACTGTTTTTT

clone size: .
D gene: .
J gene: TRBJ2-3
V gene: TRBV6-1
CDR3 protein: CASSEGLGTDTQYF
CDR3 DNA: TGTGCCAGCAGTGAAGGCCTAGGAACAGATACGCAGTATTTT

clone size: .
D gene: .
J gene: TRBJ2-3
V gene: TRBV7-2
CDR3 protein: CASSGARTDTQYF
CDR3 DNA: TGTGCCAGCAGCGGGGCCCGCACAGATACGCAGTATTTT

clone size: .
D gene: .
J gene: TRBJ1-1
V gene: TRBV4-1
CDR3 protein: CASSQGTEAFF
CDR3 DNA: TGCGCCAGCAGCCAAGGTACTGAAGCTTTCTTT

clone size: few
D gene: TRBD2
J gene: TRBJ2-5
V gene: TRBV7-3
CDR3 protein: CASSSAGGRVETQYF
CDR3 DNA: TGTGCCAGCAGCTCGGCCGGCGGGAGGGTAGAGACCCAGTACTTC

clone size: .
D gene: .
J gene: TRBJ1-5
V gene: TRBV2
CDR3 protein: CASRSDRYQPQHF
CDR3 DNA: TGTGCCAGCAGGTCGGACAGATATCAGCCCCAGCATTTT

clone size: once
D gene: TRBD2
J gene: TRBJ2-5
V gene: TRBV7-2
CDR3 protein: CASSSTSGGPQETQYF
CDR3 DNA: TGTGCCAGCAGCTCCACTAGCGGGGGCCCTCAAGAGACCCAGTACTTC

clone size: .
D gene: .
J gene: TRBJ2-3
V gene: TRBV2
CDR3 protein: CASYRRLSVGADTQYF
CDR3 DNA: TGTGCCAGCTATCGTAGGCTAAGCGTCGGGGCAGATACGCAGTATTTT

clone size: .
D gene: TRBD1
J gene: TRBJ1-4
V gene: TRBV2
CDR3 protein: CASSRDRGSEKLFF
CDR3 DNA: TGTGCCAGCAGCCGCGACAGGGGGAGTGAAAAACTGTTTTTT

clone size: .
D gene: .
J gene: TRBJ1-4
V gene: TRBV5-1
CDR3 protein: CASSLMFQGTNEKLFF
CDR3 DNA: TGCGCCAGCAGCTTGATGTTTCAGGGCACAAATGAAAAACTGTTTTTT